This record looks at one TCR beta chain sequence and its context. Antigen specificity is unknown. The sample originates from a study of beta chain features in type 1 diabetes. Isolated RNA was reverse transcribed in full, so expressed TCRB transcripts were sequenced. Sequenced by immunoSEQ multiplex PCR; TCRdb stores in-frame clones only, minus some. Altogether roughly 140,000 clones are present, about 50% being singletons, with the ten largest covering around 0.39%. The CDR3 length is 14 residues. Germline V gene sequence: CDR1 SQVTM, CDR2 ANQGSEA. Trimming removed 6 bases from V and 3 bases from J; junction bases left unmatched: 10. General study findings and limits: Type 1 diabetes patients showed a moderate but significant shortening of TCRB CDR3s in all four CD4+ subsets.

This TCR was recovered from a man younger than 35 in good health. Sequencing was carried out using Tregs from blood. The chain recombines TRBV29-1 with TRBJ1-2, with 7 nucleotides matching TRBD1. Here the CDR3 reads CSVQNQGGHYGYTF. The CDR3 bases are TGCAGCGTCCAAAACCAGGGGGGACACTATGGCTACACCTTC.